This record concerns one T cell receptor (beta chain) sequence. This clonotype was observed at least ten times. Its cognate antigen has yet to be identified. Within one base of it there is no much larger clone, and no base qualities were kept. The sample comes from a study of T cells in Graves' hyperthyroidism and ophthalmopathy (dated by TCRdb to between 2017 and 2020). Some background on the complete study: Peripheral blood was collected at initial diagnosis, before any treatment. The approximately 100 discovery patients were divided at random into training and test sets in a 7:3 ratio. Once sampling was done, hyperthyroidism patients were given methimazole at a starting dose of 30 mg daily, whereas ophthalmopathy patients were given high-dose intravenous methylprednisolone. TCR V-J signatures able to tell the groups apart were searched for in a discovery cohort of more than 90 patients, of whom around 43 had Graves' ophthalmopathy and roughly 57 had stable Graves' hyperthyroidism. The paper reports TCR Vbeta CDR3 sequencing of 130 to 150 peripheral blood samples: fewer than 50 ophthalmopathy, roughly 80 hyperthyroidism and roughly 17 progressor patients. Prospective prediction of ophthalmopathy was tested in an independent validation cohort of about 19 hyperthyroidism patients and some 17 patients who later progressed to ophthalmopathy. The study also compared thyroid tissue and blood T-cell repertoires from 5 to 7 Graves' hyperthyroidism patients.

Graves' hyperthyroidism was defined as stable when no progression to ophthalmopathy occurred over 18 months of follow-up. Hyperthyroidism patients were newly diagnosed, had a disease duration of under 2 months, and were aged 18 to 65 years. Patients with uncontrolled infections, other autoimmune diseases, pregnancy or lactation were excluded. Diagnoses relied on clinical symptoms, serum thyroxine and TRAb, thyroid ultrasound and orbital computed tomography. PBMCs were separated from approximately 9.9 ml of fresh peripheral blood using Ficoll-Paque density gradient centrifugation. Total RNA was extracted with Trizol reagent, and quality was checked on an Agilent 2100 Bioanalyzer. The paper as a whole reports these results and caveats: No statistical method was used to fix the sample size in advance, and group allocation was not hidden from the investigators. In validation, the model predicted progression to ophthalmopathy a median of about 5.9 months before onset, with roughly 71% sensitivity and 72.22% specificity. A model built on a 13 V-J signature distinguished ophthalmopathy from stable hyperthyroidism, reaching roughly 88% sensitivity and about 81% specificity in cross-validation and 80%/75% in testing. Blood samples also contained most of the expanded thyroid clonotypes (frequency above 0.001), which suggests that blood repertoires may reflect thyroid immune responses.

Amplification of TCR beta CDR3 regions was carried out from RNA transcripts. The TCR CDR3 was subjected to a first round of RT-PCR using the HTBI primer set and the Qiagen OneStep RT-PCR kit. The libraries were constructed in a second round of multiplex PCR and then size-selected and purified. Paired-end sequencing of the libraries was performed with 100 bp reads on an Illumina HiSeq2000. The authors' pipeline ran thus. Raw data were processed with SOAPnuke, discarding reads with adapters, uncalled bases, mean Phred below 15, or no exact constant-primer or identifier match. COPE v1.2.5 was used to merge high-quality paired reads, and clonotypes were defined as unique nucleotide sequences. MiTCR v1.1 was used to align clonotypes to the IMGT TRBV, TRBD and TRBJ reference segments. The analysis was restricted to V-J combinations with a frequency above 0.0001, which together covered 99% to 99.2% of the repertoires. A TCS score was defined as the ratio between F50 (clonal expansion) and ExV (chaos), using BLOSUM62-based TCRdist between CDR3 peptides within each V-J. Welch's t-statistics and random forest reduced approximately 520 V-J features to about 12, which were used in a naive Bayes classifier (R e1071). The public reads were reanalyzed by TCRdb: fastp trimming at Q25, MiXCR alignment, in-frame beta chains only. Rows merge per CDR3 protein into single entries with the most common DNA and genes. The V and J calls here are based on TCRdb, not the publication. This sample holds a few hundred thousand distinct CDR3 sequences; approximately 14% were observed only once. Around 6.6% of the sample is in the top ten clones.

The sample was blood. The sequence came from a woman in her 30s with Graves' hyperthyroidism.

CDR3 sequence: CASSGAWDSAYNEQFF. The DNA sequence reads TGTGCCAGCAGTGGAGCATGGGACAGCGCCTACAATGAGCAGTTCTTC. Recombination linked TRBV6-1 to TRBJ2-1, with 7 junctional bases fitting TRBD1. V lost 4 bases and J lost 2 bases, and the count of bases not matched to a germline gene is 8. Looking up the germline V gene yields CDR1 MNHNS and CDR2 SASEGT. The CDR3 has 16 amino acids, counting the end cysteine and phenylalanine. Only the CDR3 portion is preserved as DNA: 48 bases, with reading frame beginning at the first base.